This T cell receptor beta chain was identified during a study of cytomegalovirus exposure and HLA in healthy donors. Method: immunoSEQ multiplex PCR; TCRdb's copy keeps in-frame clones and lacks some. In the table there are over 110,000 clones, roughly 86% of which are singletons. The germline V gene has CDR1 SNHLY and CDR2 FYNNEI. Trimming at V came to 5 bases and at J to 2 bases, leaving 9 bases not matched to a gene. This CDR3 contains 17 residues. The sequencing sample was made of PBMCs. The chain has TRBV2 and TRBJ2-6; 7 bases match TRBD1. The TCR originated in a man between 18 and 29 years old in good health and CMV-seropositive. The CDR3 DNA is TGTGCCAGCAGTAGGGGGCTCCGCGCCCCTGGGGCCAACGTCCTGACTTTC. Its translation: CASSRGLRAPGANVLTF. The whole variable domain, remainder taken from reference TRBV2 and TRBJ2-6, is EPEVTQTPSHQVTQMGQEVILRCVPISNHLYFYWYRQILGQKVEFLVSFYNNEISEKSEIFDDQFSVERPDGSNFTLKIRSTKLEDSAMYFCASSRGLRAPGANVLTFGAGSRLTVL.